The entry below describes one T cell receptor beta chain. Its antigen is not known. The V segment lost 3 bases and the J segment 9 bases; nucleotides outside the gene matches: 15. The CDR3 spans 17 residues. The germline CDR1 and CDR2 sequences are KGHSH and LQKENI. The time point is: healthy volunteer bleed at 2 weeks. The authors extracted total RNA from unfractionated whole blood. Original data processing: A per-sample median of about 96,000 TCRs was observed, with a range of about 23,224 to 690,600. TCRdb itself ran the RACE reads through MiXCR, one entry per CDR3 protein. V and J calls and clone size were set by TCRdb, not the authors. The data contain around 130,000 distinct CDR3 sequences, approximately 9.1% of them seen just once; the ten biggest clones take up approximately 1.6%. This sample was included in a study of human T cells and chemical hapten exposure. Overall study: Variability of per-sample TCR yields stemmed mainly from small differences in pooled library volume. Regarding the study as a whole: There was no change with DPC sensitization in TCRs above 1 in 1000 frequency.

The clonotype originates from a male donor in good health. Some clones in this sample may be carry-over from other donors' samples. Sample: whole blood. J is TRBJ2-1 and V is TRBV18; 9 bases are shared with TRBD2. CDR3 coding DNA: TGTGCCAGCTCACCGCCTTGGCGGGGGGGCCTCCTTTCTGAGCAGTTCTTC. This sequence encodes CASSPPWRGGLLSEQFF.